These 22 T cell receptor beta chains were sequenced from one sample in a study of T-cell memory formation after mild COVID-19. TCRdb itself ran the 5' RACE reads through MiXCR, one entry per CDR3 protein. The data contain more than 250,000 distinct CDR3 sequences, approximately 18% of them singletons. Sequencing was done on a sample of PBMCs or a T cell subset sorted from them (not recorded which). These receptors all stem from a man between 18 and 35 years old who had mild COVID-19 (a few samples of this study predate the infection). Cell type and time point are not known.

This clonotype turned up a few times. CDR3 sequence (DNA): TGTGCCAGCAGCAGGCTGGCAGGAGAGACCCAGTACTTC. It yields the protein CASSRLAGETQYF. This chain joins TRBV5-6 and TRBJ2-5, with D unclear. V shed 4 bases and J shed 4 bases, with 11 bases lying between them. Germline loops: CDR1 SGHDT, CDR2 YYEEEE. The length of the CDR3 is 13 residues.

The chain links TRBV12-3 or TRBV12-4 to TRBJ1-1; D call uncertain. The CDR3 spans 17 residues. V shed 3 bases and J shed 0 bases, with 17 bases lying between them. The CDR3 loop is CASSLSPAGSMNTEAFF. In DNA form, the CDR3 reads TGTGCCAGCAGTTTGAGTCCGGCAGGCTCTATGAACACTGAAGCTTTCTTT.

This clonotype was picked up one time. The gene calls are TRBV20-1 and TRBJ2-7; D tentatively fits TRBD1 or TRBD2 (5 bases each). CDR3 length equals 13 residues. Germline CDR1 DFQATT, CDR2 SNEGSKA (reference sequence). Trimming left V 3 bases short and J 5 bases short, with 14 bases between. In nucleotides, the CDR3 is TGCAGTGCTAGGGTTTTGAGGGGCCACGAGCAGTACTTC. Protein: CSARVLRGHEQYF.

The rearrangement uses TRBV5-6 and TRBJ1-2, with unresolved D. V lost 4 bases, J lost 4 bases, and 17 bases lay in between. Germline V gives CDR1 SGHDT, CDR2 YYEEEE. This CDR3 spans 15 amino acids. The CDR3 here is CASSVSPGSIYGYTF. DNA of the CDR3: TGTGCCAGCAGCGTCTCTCCAGGCTCAATCTATGGCTACACCTTC.

This clonotype was recorded many times. The J gene is TRBJ2-5, the V gene TRBV15, with D tentatively TRBD2 (6 bases). The CDR3 is 16 residues long. V gave up 5 bases and J gave up 2 bases, with 18 bases separating them. From germline, CDR1 is LNHNV and CDR2 YYDKDF (reference sequence). The CDR3 loop reads CATSGLRRGVQETQYF. CDR3 sequence (DNA): TGTGCCACCAGCGGCCTCCGCCGCGGGGTACAAGAGACCCAGTACTTC.

This clonotype was counted at least ten times. The V gene is TRBV6-5, the J gene TRBJ2-7; tentative D call: TRBD2 (6 bases). The length of the CDR3 is 17 residues. The V gene lost 2 bases and the J gene lost 1 base, with 18 bases spanning the gap. Germline V CDR1 and CDR2: MNHEY, SVGAGI. CDR3 nucleotide sequence: TGTGCCAGCAGTTACGCGTCCCTGGCGGGGCAGTCCTACGAGCAGTACTTC. The encoded protein is CASSYASLAGQSYEQYF.

This clonotype was picked up many times. J is TRBJ2-5 and V is TRBV24-1; D ambiguous. The V end lost 9 bases, the J end lost 1 base, and 17 bases lay between the germline ends. Germline V gene lookup returns CDR1 KGHDR and CDR2 SFDVKD. The CDR3 is 15 residues long. CDR3 DNA: TGTGCCACCCTGACACCACGAAGAATCCAAGAGACCCAGTACTTC. This sequence encodes CATLTPRRIQETQYF.

This clonotype was recorded a few times. The chain joins TRBV5-1 to TRBJ1-2; D gene ambiguous. CDR3 length: 14 amino acids. Between the trimmed V and J ends, which lost 1 base and 2 bases, there was a span of 9 bases. Germline V CDR1 and CDR2: SGHRS, YFSETQ. The CDR3 region is CASSLSSANYGYTF. In nucleotides, the CDR3 is TGCGCCAGCAGCTTGTCCAGCGCAAACTATGGCTACACCTTC.

This clonotype has a count of ten or more. One end of the junction is discordant with germline, which a read error may explain. The V call is TRBV5-1, the J call TRBJ2-5; D is uncertain. The CDR3 has 11 residues. Germline assignment: CDR1 SGHRS and CDR2 YFSETQ. CDR3 residues: CASSFEETQYF. CDR3 DNA sequence: TGTGCCAGCAGCTTTGAAGAGACCCAGTACTTC. The entire variable domain, with the rest obtained from reference TRBV5-1 and TRBJ2-5, is as follows: KAGVTQTPRYLIKTRGQQVTLSCSPISGHRSVSWYQQTPGQGLQFLFEYFSETQRNKGNFPGRFSGRQFSNSRSEMNVSTLELGDSALYLCASSFEETQYFGPGTRLLVL.

This clonotype was found once. The gene calls are TRBV25-1 and TRBJ1-2; D is uncertain. The V end was cut by 3 bases, the J end by 4 bases, with 12 bases between. The CDR3 spans 14 residues. Per the germline V gene, CDR1 is MGHDK and CDR2 is SYGVNS. CDR3 protein: CASSDPGLLYGYTF. The DNA for the CDR3 is TGTGCCAGCAGTGACCCCGGACTTCTCTATGGCTACACCTTC.

This clonotype has a count of ten or more. V is TRBV5-6 and J is TRBJ2-2; D is possibly TRBD1 (5 bases). V gave up 4 bases and J gave up 0 bases, with 13 bases separating them. CDR3 length: 16 amino acids. Per germline, CDR1 SGHDT and CDR2 YYEEEE. CDR3 sequence: CASSLTEPANTGELFF. CDR3 nucleotide sequence: TGTGCCAGCAGCCTGACAGAGCCCGCGAACACCGGGGAGCTGTTTTTT.

The chain carries TRBV13 and TRBJ1-2; D gene unclear. The germline V gene encodes CDR1 PRHDT and CDR2 FYEKMQ (reference sequence). This CDR3 has 12 residues. V was pared by 1 base and J by 6 bases, with 6 bases between. The CDR3 is CASSLVSDGYTF. The CDR3 nucleotides read TGTGCCAGCAGCTTAGTGTCTGATGGCTACACCTTC. The full variable domain, rest sourced from reference TRBV13 and TRBJ1-2, is AAGVIQSPRHLIKEKRETATLKCYPIPRHDTVYWYQQGPGQDPQFLISFYEKMQSDKGSIPDRFSAQQFSDYHSELNMSSLELGDSALYFCASSLVSDGYTFGSGTRLTVV.

In this sample, this clonotype turned up a few times. The V and J genes are TRBV4-3 and TRBJ2-1; TRBD2 might be the D (5 bases). Trimming took off 0 bases at V and 9 bases at J, with 12 bases between the two ends. The CDR3 sequence is 14 residues long. Germline lookup yields CDR1 LGHNA and CDR2 YSLEER. DNA for the CDR3: TGCGCCAGCAGCCAAGAGCGGGTTCATGGTGAGCAGTTCTTC. As protein: CASSQERVHGEQFF.

This clonotype occurred a few times. This chain links TRBV10-3 with TRBJ2-5; 8 bases agree with TRBD2. Losses at the gene ends were 0 bases for V and 5 bases for J; bases not matched to a gene: 8. CDR3 length equals 16 residues. Germline CDR1 and CDR2: ENHRY and SYGVKD. The CDR3 reads CAISESTGGAPETQYF. The CDR3 DNA reads as TGTGCCATCAGTGAGTCGACGGGGGGGGCCCCGGAGACCCAGTACTTC.

This clonotype was picked up a small number of times. The chain uses TRBV29-1 and TRBJ1-2; no reliable D call. Germline V gives CDR1 SQVTM, CDR2 ANQGSEA. The CDR3 is made up of 10 amino acids. Trimming took 6 bases from V and 6 from J, leaving 8 bases between them. CDR3 residues: CSVGGDGYTF. The CDR3 region has the DNA TGCAGCGTGGGTGGGGATGGCTACACCTTC.

The chain is built from TRBV5-1 and TRBJ2-3; D call uncertain. Germline assignment: CDR1 SGHRS and CDR2 YFSETQ. The V end lost 0 bases, the J end lost 2 bases, and 7 bases lay between the germline ends. The CDR3 sequence is 14 residues long. The CDR3 bases are TGCGCCAGCAGCTTGGTGGTTAACACAGATACGCAGTATTTT. Encoded protein: CASSLVVNTDTQYF.

The chain employs TRBV29-1 and TRBJ2-3; D call uncertain. The V and J ends lost 4 bases and 2 bases respectively, with 10 bases between them. The CDR3 has 13 residues. In germline, CDR1 is SQVTM, CDR2 ANQGSEA. The DNA for the CDR3 is TGCAGCGTTGTGAGGACCTTCACAGATACGCAGTATTTT. It codes for CSVVRTFTDTQYF.

The chain carries TRBV6-1 and TRBJ1-4; TRBD1 agrees at 8 bases. Germline V gene data show CDR1 as MNHNS and CDR2 as SASEGT. With 5 bases clipped from V and 5 bases from J, the junction kept 4 bases outside the gene matches. This CDR3 has 14 residues. The CDR3 sequence: CASSSGGANEKLFF. The CDR3 coding sequence is TGTGCCAGCAGTTCAGGGGGCGCCAATGAAAAACTGTTTTTT.

The chain joins TRBV7-2 to TRBJ1-2, with 10 bases that match TRBD1. The CDR3 is 16 residues long. Germline CDR1 is SGHTA and CDR2 is FQGNSA. Trimming removed 3 bases from V and 8 bases from J; junction bases left unmatched: 12. CDR3 in amino acids: CASSLFSLGTGDGYTF. In DNA form, the CDR3 reads TGTGCCAGCAGCTTGTTTTCTCTGGGGACAGGGGACGGCTACACCTTC.

V gene TRBV2 combines with J gene TRBJ1-1; D perhaps matches TRBD1 (5 bases). Germline assignment: CDR1 SNHLY and CDR2 FYNNEI. The CDR3 contains 13 residues. Trimming removed 5 bases at V and 4 bases at J, with 11 bases between. The CDR3: CASSPDGGTEAFF. CDR3 nucleotide sequence: TGTGCCAGCAGTCCGGACGGGGGCACTGAAGCTTTCTTT.

J is TRBJ1-5 and V is TRBV6-6; tentative D call: TRBD1 (6 bases). CDR1 and CDR2 (germline): MNHNY, SVGAGI (reference sequence). Between the trimmed V and J ends, which lost 4 bases and 5 bases, there was a span of 12 bases. The CDR3 is 14 residues long. In nucleotides, the CDR3 is TGTGCCAGCAGTTTTTCAGGGGATTATCAGCCCCAGCATTTT. Amino acids: CASSFSGDYQPQHF.

This clonotype was seen many times. This chain connects TRBV18 to TRBJ2-7; D not certain. CDR3 length equals 13 residues. The ends were cut back, 0 bases at V and 0 bases at J, with 3 bases in the middle. Germline V lookup: CDR1 KGHSH, CDR2 LQKENI. DNA for the CDR3: TGTGCCAGCTCACCACCTGCCTCCTACGAGCAGTACTTC. This encodes CASSPPASYEQYF.